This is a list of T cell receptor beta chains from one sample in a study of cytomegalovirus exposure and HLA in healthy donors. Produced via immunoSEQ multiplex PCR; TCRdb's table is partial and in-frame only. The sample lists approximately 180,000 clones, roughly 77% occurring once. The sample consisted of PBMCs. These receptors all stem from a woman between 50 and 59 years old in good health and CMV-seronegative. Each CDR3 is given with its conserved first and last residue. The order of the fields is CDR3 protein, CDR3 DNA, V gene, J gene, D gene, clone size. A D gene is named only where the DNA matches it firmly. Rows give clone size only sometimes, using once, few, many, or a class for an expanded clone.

cdr3_aa: CASSGKQSSYNSPLHF; cdr3_nt: TGCGCCAGCAGCGGAAAACAGAGCTCCTATAATTCACCCCTCCACTTT; v_call: TRBV10-1; j_call: TRBJ1-6; d_call: .; clone_size: .
cdr3_aa: CASSERQGDGYTF; cdr3_nt: TGTGCCAGCAGCGAAAGACAGGGTGACGGCTACACCTTC; v_call: TRBV9; j_call: TRBJ1-2; d_call: TRBD1; clone_size: .
cdr3_aa: CASSVTGELDGGYTF; cdr3_nt: TGTGCCAGCAGCGTCACAGGGGAGTTGGACGGCGGCTACACCTTC; v_call: TRBV7-9; j_call: TRBJ1-2; d_call: TRBD1; clone_size: .
cdr3_aa: CASSWSKGYTF; cdr3_nt: TGTGCCAGCAGCTGGAGTAAGGGCTACACCTTC; v_call: TRBV5-6; j_call: TRBJ1-2; d_call: .; clone_size: few
cdr3_aa: CASSRGTSRQPQHF; cdr3_nt: TGTGCCAGCAGTAGAGGGACAAGTCGTCAGCCCCAGCATTTT; v_call: TRBV6-5; j_call: TRBJ1-5; d_call: .; clone_size: .
cdr3_aa: CASSQEGDQPQHF; cdr3_nt: TGCGCCAGCAGCCAAGAAGGAGATCAGCCCCAGCATTTT; v_call: TRBV4-1; j_call: TRBJ1-5; d_call: .; clone_size: few
cdr3_aa: CASSSDSFSGNTMYF; cdr3_nt: TGTGCCAGCAGCTCTGACAGTTTCTCTGGAAACACCATGTATTTT; v_call: TRBV27; j_call: TRBJ1-3; d_call: .; clone_size: .
cdr3_aa: CASSLSGDLYGYTF; cdr3_nt: TGTGCCAGCAGCTTAAGCGGTGACCTCTATGGCTACACCTTC; v_call: TRBV7-2; j_call: TRBJ1-2; d_call: .; clone_size: .
cdr3_aa: CASSLGNRLANTEAFF; cdr3_nt: TGTGCCAGCAGCCTCGGGAACCGACTCGCGAACACTGAAGCTTTCTTT; v_call: TRBV6-6; j_call: TRBJ1-1; d_call: .; clone_size: .
cdr3_aa: CASSLRQGSTEAFF; cdr3_nt: TGCGCCAGCAGCCTCCGACAGGGTAGCACTGAAGCTTTCTTT; v_call: TRBV5-1; j_call: TRBJ1-1; d_call: TRBD1; clone_size: few
cdr3_aa: CASIFRGAKGEQFF; cdr3_nt: TGTGCCAGCATTTTCAGGGGCGCAAAGGGTGAGCAGTTCTTC; v_call: TRBV2; j_call: TRBJ2-1; d_call: .; clone_size: .
cdr3_aa: CASSSGTVTSGANVLTF; cdr3_nt: TGCGCCAGCAGCTCTGGGACAGTCACCTCTGGGGCCAACGTCCTGACTTTC; v_call: TRBV5-1; j_call: TRBJ2-6; d_call: TRBD1; clone_size: .
cdr3_aa: CASGPLTSGVTDTQYF; cdr3_nt: TGTGCTAGTGGCCCGCTGACTAGCGGGGTAACAGATACGCAGTATTTT; v_call: TRBV12-5; j_call: TRBJ2-3; d_call: TRBD2; clone_size: once
cdr3_aa: CASNRGGVNYGYTF; cdr3_nt: TGTGCCAGCAATCGGGGAGGAGTTAACTATGGCTACACCTTC; v_call: TRBV13; j_call: TRBJ1-2; d_call: .; clone_size: .
cdr3_aa: CASSMRREVYNEQFF; cdr3_nt: TGTGCCAGTAGTATGAGGCGGGAGGTATACAATGAGCAGTTCTTC; v_call: TRBV19; j_call: TRBJ2-1; d_call: TRBD2; clone_size: .